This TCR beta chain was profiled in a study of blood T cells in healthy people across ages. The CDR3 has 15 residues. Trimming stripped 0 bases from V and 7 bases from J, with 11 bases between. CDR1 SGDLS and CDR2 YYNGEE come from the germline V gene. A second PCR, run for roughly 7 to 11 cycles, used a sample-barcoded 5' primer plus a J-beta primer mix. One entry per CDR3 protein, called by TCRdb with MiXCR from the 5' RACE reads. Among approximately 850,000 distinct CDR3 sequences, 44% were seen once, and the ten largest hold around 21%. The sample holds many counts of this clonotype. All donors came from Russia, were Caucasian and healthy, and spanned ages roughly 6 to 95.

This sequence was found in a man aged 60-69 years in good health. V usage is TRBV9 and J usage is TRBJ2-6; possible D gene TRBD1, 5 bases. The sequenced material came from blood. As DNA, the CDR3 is TGTGCCAGCAGCGTAGAGACAGCCCAAGCCAACGTCCTGACTTTC. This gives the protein CASSVETAQANVLTF. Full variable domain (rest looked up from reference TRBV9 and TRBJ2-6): DSGVTQTPKHLITATGQRVTLRCSPRSGDLSVYWYQQSLDQGLQFLIQYYNGEERAKGNILERFSAQQFPDLHSELNLSSLELGDSALYFCASSVETAQANVLTFGAGSRLTVL.